The rows below give T cell receptor beta chains drawn from one sample of a study of blood T cell repertoires in COVID-19. Clones were sequenced by immunoSEQ multiplex PCR, and TCRdb holds only the in-frame ones, with some missing. The table includes roughly 280,000 clones, 84% detected once. The sample comprised peripheral blood. These receptors came from a man in his sixties with acute or convalescent COVID-19. CDR3s include the opening cysteine and the closing phenylalanine or tryptophan. Fields, in order: J gene, V gene, CDR3 length, D gene, CDR3 DNA, CDR3 protein. A D gene is named only where the DNA matches it firmly.

TRBJ1-1 | TRBV5-4 | 14 | NA | TGTGCCAGCAGTCCCTACAGGGACCACACTGAAGCTTTCTTT | CASSPYRDHTEAFF
TRBJ2-5 | TRBV7-9 | 16 | TRBD1 | TGTGCCAGCAGCTTACCTACAGGGGGCGCATCGGAGACCCAGTACTTC | CASSLPTGGASETQYF
TRBJ1-1 | TRBV20-1 | 11 | NA | TGCAGTGAACATATGAACACTGAAGCTTTCTTT | CSEHMNTEAFF
TRBJ1-1 | TRBV27 | 14 | NA | TGTGCCAGCAGTCGCGCCGGCGGGAACACTGAAGCTTTCTTT | CASSRAGGNTEAFF
TRBJ2-3 | TRBV9 | 15 | TRBD2 | TGTGCCAGCAGCGTTGCGGGGGGGCCGCGAGATACGCAGTATTTT | CASSVAGGPRDTQYF
TRBJ2-7 | TRBV10-3 | 14 | NA | TGTGCCATCAGTGCGCGGGACGGGACCTACGAGCAGTACTTC | CAISARDGTYEQYF
TRBJ2-5 | TRBV25-1 | 17 | TRBD1 | TGTGCCAGCAGTGAATATCCACCGGGGACAGGGTTGGAGACCCAGTACTTC | CASSEYPPGTGLETQYF
TRBJ2-7 | TRBV6-1 | 11 | TRBD1 | TGTGCGGCGACAGGGGGCTACGAGCAGTACTTC | CAATGGYEQYF
TRBJ1-2 | TRBV20-1 | 14 | NA | TGCAGTGCTAGTCCAGTGGGGGGGGCTATGGGCTACACCTTC | CSASPVGGAMGYTF
TRBJ2-2 | TRBV27 | 18 | TRBD1 | TGTGCCAGCAGTATGGACAGGACTCGCCCGGCGGGCACCGGGGAGCTGTTTTTT | CASSMDRTRPAGTGELFF
TRBJ2-7 | TRBV7-9 | 14 | NA | TGTGCCAGCATGAACTGGACCCCTGAGGGAGGGCAGTACTTC | CASMNWTPEGGQYF
TRBJ2-3 | TRBV7-2 | 15 | TRBD2 | TGTGCCAGCAGCCTTGGGTCTAGCGGGGGAAGTACGCAGTATTTT | CASSLGSSGGSTQYF
TRBJ1-1 | TRBV30 | 11 | NA | TGTGCCTGGGGGTGGGCCACTGAAGCTTTCTTT | CAWGWATEAFF
TRBJ2-7 | TRBV12-3/TRBV12-4 | 13 | NA | TGTGCCAGCCGACGGGGGGCCTCCTACGAGCAGTACTTC | CASRRGASYEQYF